This passage covers 24 T cell receptor beta chains from one sample sequenced in a study of blood T cell repertoires in COVID-19. TCRdb keeps only in-frame clones here, not all; method: immunoSEQ multiplex PCR. The repertoire holds 250,000 to 350,000 clones, with 80% to 85% as singletons. Sequencing was carried out using peripheral blood. These TCRs come from a person aged 70 to 85 with COVID-19, enrolled during active disease.

This rearrangement joins TRBV6-6 to TRBJ2-4; D possibly corresponds to TRBD2 (5 bases). Between the trimmed V and J ends, which lost 6 bases and 0 bases, there was a span of 9 bases. This CDR3 spans 14 amino acids. From germline, CDR1 is MNHNY and CDR2 SVGAGI (reference sequence). CDR3 bases: TGTGCCAGCAGGGGAGAGGTAGCCAAAAACATTCAGTACTTC. Protein sequence: CASRGEVAKNIQYF.

J is TRBJ1-2 and V is TRBV4-3, with 7 bases matching TRBD1. This CDR3 has 13 residues. Germline-derived CDR1 and CDR2 are LGHNA and YSLEER. The V and J ends lost 3 bases and 6 bases, in that order; junction bases with no gene match: 4. The CDR3 loop is CASSHRQGNGYTF. In DNA, the CDR3 is TGCGCCAGCAGCCATCGACAGGGTAATGGCTACACCTTC.

This clone was seen once. This chain joins TRBV10-3 and TRBJ1-6, with D possibly TRBD1 on 5 matching bases. Germline V gene sequence: CDR1 ENHRY, CDR2 SYGVKD. Trimming removed 8 bases at V and 8 bases at J, with 7 bases between. The CDR3 contains 11 residues. DNA for the CDR3: TGTGCCATCGGGGCGGATTCACCCCTCCACTTT. Protein: CAIGADSPLHF.

V usage is TRBV27 and J usage is TRBJ1-2; D perhaps matches TRBD1 (6 bases). The CDR3 runs 14 residues. V lost 3 bases and J lost 5, with 13 bases in between. Germline CDR1 and CDR2: MNHEY and SMNVEV (reference sequence). CDR3 protein: CASSFNSRGYGYTF. CDR3 in DNA: TGTGCCAGCAGTTTTAACAGCAGGGGTTATGGCTACACCTTC.

The V gene is TRBV7-9, the J gene TRBJ1-1, with D possibly being TRBD1 (5 bases). Trimming shortened V by 4 bases and J by 6 bases, and 18 bases separated the two germline ends. The CDR3 runs 15 residues. Per the germline V gene, CDR1 is SEHNR and CDR2 is FQNEAQ (reference sequence). The CDR3 bases are TGTGCCAGCAGCTCACGGACACAAATGATCCCTGAAGCTTTCTTT. As protein: CASSSRTQMIPEAFF.

A remark on this clone: The missing conserved phenylalanine or tryptophan at the end of this CDR3 makes a read error likely. It is unclear where the CDR3 begins or ends on the DNA, so no DNA is shown, and the CDR3 is as TCRdb lists it. The chain employs TRBV3-1 (or the pseudogene TRBV3-2) and TRBJ2-7; TRBD1 is the table's D call, not checked against the DNA. The CDR3 has 13 amino acids, counting both end residues. Germline CDR1 reads LGHDT; CDR2 reads YNNKEL (reference sequence). The CDR3 reads CASSPFPGQGLRL.

The chain couples TRBV9 to TRBJ2-2, with D maybe TRBD1 (5 bases). Trimming shortened V by 4 bases and J by 1 base, and 14 bases separated the two germline ends. The CDR3 consists of 16 residues. Germline V gives CDR1 SGDLS, CDR2 YYNGEE. The CDR3 loop reads CASSTRDSRNTGELFF. The CDR3 DNA sequence: TGTGCCAGCAGCACCAGGGATAGCCGGAACACCGGGGAGCTGTTTTTT.

The chain has TRBV7-3 and TRBJ2-5; TRBD2 aligns across 11 bases. CDR1 and CDR2 (germline): SGHTA, FQGTGA. This CDR3 is 15 amino acids long. With 5 bases clipped from V and 4 bases from J, the junction kept 6 bases outside the gene matches. CDR3 sequence: CASSPSGGSPETQYF. In nucleotides, the CDR3 is TGTGCCAGCAGCCCTAGCGGGGGGTCGCCAGAGACCCAGTACTTC.

V usage is TRBV6-2 or TRBV6-3 and J usage is TRBJ2-1; 10 bases fit TRBD1. This CDR3 is built from 16 residues. The germline V gene encodes CDR1 MNHEY and CDR2 SVGEGT. V shed 0 bases, J shed 10 bases, and the junction held 9 bases outside the gene matches. The CDR3 region is CASSYSGTGARGEQFF. For the CDR3, the DNA is TGTGCCAGCAGTTACTCGGGGACAGGGGCCCGAGGGGAGCAGTTCTTC.

With respect to this clone: At the DNA level, this CDR3 is encoded by other sequences in the same sample as well. The rearrangement joins TRBV9 to TRBJ2-1, with a weak D call TRBD2 (5 bases). The CDR3 has 16 residues. V dropped 0 bases and J dropped 0 bases, with 10 bases sitting between them. CDR1 is SGDLS, CDR2 YYNGEE, per germline. The CDR3 sequence: CASSVGSGGSYNEQFF. CDR3 coding DNA: TGTGCCAGCAGCGTAGGAAGCGGCGGCTCCTACAATGAGCAGTTCTTC.

This clone was counted a single time. This chain joins TRBV2 and TRBJ2-5; D gene ambiguous. Germline CDR1 is SNHLY and CDR2 is FYNNEI. V dropped 2 bases and J dropped 1 base, with 5 bases sitting between them. The CDR3 consists of 13 residues. The CDR3 reads CASSEYFQETQYF. DNA of the CDR3: TGTGCCAGCAGTGAATACTTCCAAGAGACCCAGTACTTC.

CDR3 region: CASRTSGTGTGELFF. CDR3 DNA sequence: TGTGCCAGCCGGACCAGCGGGACGGGTACCGGGGAGCTGTTTTTT. J is TRBJ2-2 and V is TRBV28; 7 nucleotides match TRBD2. Germline values: CDR1 MDHEN, CDR2 SYDVKM. CDR3 length equals 15 residues. The trim removed 8 bases at V and 5 bases at J, leaving 11 bases unmatched.

This clone was seen once. The J gene is TRBJ2-7, the V gene TRBV21-1; the table's D call, TRBD2, has no DNA check behind it. TRBV21-1 is a pseudogene. The CDR3 runs to 15 residues. The CDR3 reads CASSKGRGPTYEQYF. CDR3 coding DNA: TGTGCCAGCAGCAAAGGCCGAGGTCCAACCTACGAGCAGTACTTC.

CDR3 bases: TGTGCCAGCAGCCGAAGCGGGACAGGAGACACCGGGGAGCTGTTTTTT. This codes for CASSRSGTGDTGELFF. V and J are TRBV7-9 and TRBJ2-2, with a weak D call TRBD1 (8 bases). The CDR3 extends over 16 amino acids. V lost 5 bases to trimming and J lost 3 bases, with 16 bases between them. Germline V gives CDR1 SEHNR, CDR2 FQNEAQ (reference sequence).

The chain is built from TRBV9 and TRBJ1-6, with D perhaps TRBD1 (6 bases). The length of the CDR3 is 14 residues. Germline CDR1 SGDLS, CDR2 YYNGEE. The V and J ends lost 5 bases and 7 bases respectively, with 13 bases between them. The CDR3 DNA reads as TGTGCCAGCAGTGTACAGGGTGAGAATTCACCCCTCCACTTT. Protein sequence: CASSVQGENSPLHF.

The chain links TRBV30 to TRBJ2-1; TRBD2 matches 11 bases. CDR1 and CDR2 (germline): GTSNPN, SVGIG (reference sequence). V shed 2 bases and J 5 bases; nucleotides not matched to a gene: 2. This CDR3 is built from 14 residues. The CDR3 protein is CAWSLLAGDNEQFF. CDR3 nucleotides: TGTGCCTGGAGTTTACTAGCGGGAGACAATGAGCAGTTCTTC.

The genes are TRBV28 and TRBJ1-5; possibly TRBD1 for D (6 bases). The CDR3 runs 16 residues. Per germline, CDR1 MDHEN and CDR2 SYDVKM. The V end lost 2 bases, the J end lost 0 bases, and 11 bases lay between the germline ends. The CDR3 DNA reads TGTGCCAGCAGTTTAGTGGGGGCGCTTAGCAATCAGCCCCAGCATTTT. Translated: CASSLVGALSNQPQHF.

This chain links TRBV10-2 with TRBJ2-5; a possible D gene is TRBD2 (6 bases). The CDR3 runs to 13 residues. Germline lookup yields CDR1 WSHSY and CDR2 SAAADI. V dropped 6 bases and J dropped 5 bases, with 13 bases sitting between them. CDR3 nucleotide sequence: TGCGCCAGCAGCGCGGAGGGGCTGGAGACCCAGTACTTC. It codes for CASSAEGLETQYF.

The genes are TRBV7-8 and TRBJ2-7, with 10 bases identical to TRBD2. V gave up 5 bases and J gave up 1 base; unmatched junction bases: 8. The CDR3 consists of 16 residues. Germline V lookup: CDR1 SGHVS, CDR2 FQNEAQ. As DNA, the CDR3 is TGTGCCAGCAGCCGAGAAGCGGGACTAGCGTCCTACGAGCAGTACTTC. As protein: CASSREAGLASYEQYF.

The chain links TRBV5-4 to TRBJ1-6, with a possible D match to TRBD1 (6 bases). The CDR3 totals 15 residues. Germline lookup yields CDR1 SGHNT and CDR2 YYREEE (reference sequence). V lost 0 bases, J lost 7 bases, and 11 bases lay in between. CDR3 loop: CASSLEVQGNSPLHF. The CDR3 DNA is TGTGCCAGCAGCTTGGAGGTCCAGGGGAATTCACCCCTCCACTTT.

The genes are TRBV7-9 and TRBJ1-5, with D tentatively TRBD1 (6 bases). With 7 bases removed from V and 7 bases from J, the gap between germline ends came to 14 bases. The CDR3 contains 13 residues. Germline loops: CDR1 SEHNR, CDR2 FQNEAQ (reference sequence). The DNA for the CDR3 is TGTGCCAGCACCAGGGGAGGGGGGCAGCCCCAGCATTTT. Translation gives CASTRGGGQPQHF.

V gene TRBV18 combines with J gene TRBJ1-5; D may be TRBD1 (5 bases). V was cut by 3 bases and J by 7 bases, with 16 bases left in between. The CDR3 has 15 amino acids. The germline V gene has CDR1 KGHSH and CDR2 LQKENI. The CDR3 protein is CASSPGRDGGQPQHF. DNA for the CDR3: TGTGCCAGCTCACCGGGGAGGGACGGGGGACAGCCCCAGCATTTT.

The chain is built from TRBV18 and TRBJ2-2, with 7 bases identical to TRBD2. This CDR3 has 18 residues. Trimming at V came to 3 bases and at J to 6 bases, leaving 16 bases not matched to a gene. Germline V gives CDR1 KGHSH, CDR2 LQKENI. In nucleotides, the CDR3 is TGTGCCAGCTCACCCATGATTATCGGCGGGAGTCGCTCCGGGGAGCTGTTTTTT. This gives the protein CASSPMIIGGSRSGELFF.

The genes are TRBV5-1 and TRBJ1-3; D remains ambiguous. This CDR3 region has 14 residues. Deletions cut 5 bases from V and 0 bases from J, with 9 bases between. Per germline, CDR1 SGHRS and CDR2 YFSETQ. DNA for the CDR3: TGCGCCAGCAGAGAACAGACCTCTGGAAACACCATATATTTT. This codes for CASREQTSGNTIYF.